A single sample gave rise to the 15 T cell receptor beta chains below, sequenced in a study of T cell responses to AZD1222 COVID-19 vaccine. TCRdb's table, derived via immunoSEQ multiplex PCR, lists solely in-frame clones and lacks some. The sample has about 120,000 clones; around 85% are singletons. The specimen was peripheral blood, collected on day 0 of AZD1222 vaccination. The receptors derive from an adult in good health.

This chain uses TRBV3-1 (or the pseudogene TRBV3-2) with TRBJ1-4; D call uncertain. V lost 1 base and J lost 4, with 7 bases in between. Looked up from germline, CDR1 is LGHDT and CDR2 is YNNKEL (reference sequence). This CDR3 region has 14 residues. CDR3: CASSQGSFNEKLFF. In nucleotides, the CDR3 is TGTGCCAGCAGCCAAGGATCCTTTAATGAAAAACTGTTTTTT.

The chain's CDR3 is CASSLTGSSYEQYF. CDR3 coding DNA: TGTGCCAGCAGCCTGACAGGCAGCTCCTACGAGCAGTACTTC. The chain carries TRBV6-5 and TRBJ2-7, with a weak D call TRBD1 (6 bases). Germline values: CDR1 MNHEY, CDR2 SVGAGI. The CDR3 runs 14 residues. V was pared by 6 bases and J by 0 bases, with 12 bases between.

The sample holds one count of this clone. The rearrangement uses TRBV11-3 and TRBJ2-3; possible D gene TRBD2, 5 bases. Trimming removed 3 bases from V and 2 bases from J, with 15 bases in between. CDR1 and CDR2 from the germline V gene are SGHNT and YENEEA. The CDR3 length is 16 residues. The chain's CDR3 is CASSLWAGRVTDTQYF. DNA of the CDR3: TGTGCCAGCAGCTTGTGGGCGGGCCGAGTCACAGATACGCAGTATTTT. The whole variable domain, filled in from reference TRBV11-3 and TRBJ2-3, reads EAGVVQSPRYKIIEKKQPVAFWCNPISGHNTLYWYLQNLGQGPELLIRYENEEAVDDSQLPKDRFSAERLKGVDSTLKIQPAELGDSAVYLCASSLWAGRVTDTQYFGPGTRLTVL.

V is TRBV30 and J is TRBJ1-4; D is possibly TRBD1 (5 bases). Trimming removed 4 bases from V and 0 bases from J, with 18 bases in between. Looked up from germline, CDR1 is GTSNPN and CDR2 is SVGIG (reference sequence). The CDR3 is 17 amino acids. CDR3 sequence reads: CAWTPGEDKATNEKLFF. As DNA, the CDR3 is TGTGCCTGGACCCCGGGGGAGGACAAAGCAACTAATGAAAAACTGTTTTTT.

This clone has just a few counts. This sequence joins TRBV4-2 and TRBJ2-1, with TRBD2 identical over 15 bases. Germline V gene lookup returns CDR1 LGHNA and CDR2 YNFKEQ. There are 17 residues in the CDR3. J gave up 8 bases and V 1 base, and 6 bases lay outside the gene matches. CDR3 in DNA: TGTGCCAGCAGCCAAGCCGGACTAGCGGGGGGGTACGATGAGCAGTTCTTC. Protein product: CASSQAGLAGGYDEQFF.

This rearrangement joins TRBV30 to TRBJ1-3; D is ambiguous. The V and J ends lost 4 bases and 2 bases respectively, with 3 bases between them. CDR1 and CDR2 (germline): GTSNPN, SVGIG (reference sequence). The CDR3 totals 11 residues. CDR3 protein: CAWTAGNTIYF. The CDR3 nucleotides are TGTGCCTGGACCGCTGGAAACACCATATATTTT.

The chain joins TRBV5-6 to TRBJ2-7, with TRBD2 matching 8 bases. Germline V gene sequence: CDR1 SGHDT, CDR2 YYEEEE. CDR3 size: 15 residues. The trim removed 2 bases at V and 2 bases at J, leaving 6 bases unmatched. This CDR3 reads CASSFNKRGTYEQYF. The DNA of the CDR3 is TGTGCCAGCAGCTTCAACAAGCGGGGGACCTACGAGCAGTACTTC.

The CDR3 reads CAIRGQDPHGYTF. In DNA form, the CDR3 reads TGTGCCATCAGGGGACAGGACCCCCATGGCTACACCTTC. The chain uses TRBV10-3 and TRBJ1-2; 8 bases match TRBD1. V shed 6 bases and J 6 bases; nucleotides not matched to a gene: 6. Germline loops: CDR1 ENHRY, CDR2 SYGVKD. The CDR3 contains 13 residues.

V is TRBV7-8 and J is TRBJ1-2, with TRBD1 identical over 7 bases. The CDR3 is 13 residues long. V lost 5 bases, J lost 7 bases, and 7 bases stayed unmatched. From germline, CDR1 is SGHVS and CDR2 FQNEAQ. CDR3 sequence (DNA): TGTGCCAGCAGCGTACAGGGGCCCCGTGGCTACACCTTC. It is translated as CASSVQGPRGYTF.

This sequence joins TRBV9 and TRBJ2-6; D is possibly TRBD2 (7 bases). Germline V gene data show CDR1 as SGDLS and CDR2 as YYNGEE. V was trimmed by 4 bases and J by 0 bases, leaving 20 bases between them. This CDR3 has 19 residues. The CDR3: CASSLAGGGATSGANVLTF. CDR3 DNA: TGTGCCAGCAGCCTAGCAGGAGGGGGGGCCACCTCTGGGGCCAACGTCCTGACTTTC.

This rearrangement joins TRBV5-1 to TRBJ2-7, with D possibly being TRBD2 (6 bases). The CDR3 extends over 12 amino acids. The germline gives CDR1 SGHRS, CDR2 YFSETQ. Deletions cut 5 bases from V and 5 bases from J, with 11 bases between. CDR3 loop: CASSSGGNEQYF. CDR3 nucleotides: TGCGCCAGCAGTAGTGGAGGGAACGAGCAGTACTTC.

This chain's CDR3 is CASSLGTTDTQYF. The DNA of the CDR3 is TGTGCCAGCAGCTTGGGTACCACAGATACGCAGTATTTT. This chain joins TRBV5-4 and TRBJ2-3, with D uncertain. The germline CDR1 and CDR2 sequences are SGHNT and YYREEE (reference sequence). V gave up 0 bases and J gave up 2 bases, with 4 bases separating them. This CDR3 comprises 13 residues.

The chain employs TRBV5-1 and TRBJ1-2; TRBD1 is a possible D gene (5 bases). Germline-derived CDR1 and CDR2 are SGHRS and YFSETQ. The CDR3 has 12 amino acids. The germline V and J ends were trimmed by 4 bases and 10 bases, with 14 bases remaining between them. The CDR3 here is CASSADSHHYTF. CDR3 sequence (DNA): TGCGCCAGCAGCGCCGACAGTCACCACTACACCTTC.

This sequence joins TRBV18 and TRBJ2-7; D unresolved. CDR1 KGHSH and CDR2 LQKENI come from the germline V gene. CDR3 size: 14 residues. V was pared by 0 bases and J by 5 bases, with 11 bases between. The CDR3 nucleotides read TGTGCCAGCTCACCACCGACTTTTACCGACGAGCAGTACTTC. Translation gives CASSPPTFTDEQYF.

The DNA of the CDR3 is TGTGCCAGCAGTCCCCTATCATGGGTTACAGGTTCACCCCTCCACTTT. Its protein product is CASSPLSWVTGSPLHF. This chain uses TRBV27 with TRBJ1-6, with a possible D match to TRBD1 (5 bases). The germline V gene encodes CDR1 MNHEY and CDR2 SMNVEV (reference sequence). The V gene lost 5 bases and the J gene lost 9 bases, with 20 bases spanning the gap. There are 16 residues in the CDR3.